Listed here are 4 T cell receptor beta chains from one sample, sequenced in a study of graft-versus-host responses after intestinal transplantation. The data were produced by immunoSEQ multiplex PCR, yet TCRdb's version contains in-frame clones alone and is incomplete. The sample comprises about 100,000 clones, around 90% of which are singletons, and more than 15% rests with the top ten. The sample in question was PBMCs, obtained 450 to 480 days after intestinal transplant. These receptors were collected from a human patient who received an intestinal transplant, so some T cells may come from the graft donor.

V gene TRBV5-1 combines with J gene TRBJ2-1; possibly TRBD2 for D (5 bases). V lost 2 bases to trimming and J lost 6 bases, with 6 bases between them. The CDR3 loop spans 12 amino acids. Germline loops: CDR1 SGHRS, CDR2 YFSETQ. CDR3 coding DNA: TGCGCCAGCAGCTTTGGACTCAATGAGCAGTTCTTC. Its translation: CASSFGLNEQFF.

This clone has just a few counts. The rearrangement joins TRBV6-6 to TRBJ2-2; D is ambiguous. This CDR3 has 16 residues. V lost 0 bases and J 0 bases, leaving 8 bases between the germline ends. CDR1 is MNHNY, CDR2 SVGAGI, per germline (reference sequence). CDR3 residues: CASSYSVSTNTGELFF. The CDR3 DNA is TGTGCCAGCAGTTACTCGGTATCTACGAACACCGGGGAGCTGTTTTTT.

This chain links TRBV19 with TRBJ1-3; D remains unclear. The germline gives CDR1 LNHDA, CDR2 SQIVND (reference sequence). Trimming pared 4 bases from V and 0 bases from J, leaving 4 bases between. The CDR3 extends over 13 amino acids. The CDR3 DNA reads TGTGCCAGTAGTAAGACCTCTGGAAACACCATATATTTT. This gives the protein CASSKTSGNTIYF.

The sample holds one count of this clone. The chain is built from TRBV7-9 and TRBJ1-3, with D possibly matching TRBD1 (6 bases). Trimming cost V 7 bases and J 2 bases, with 18 bases left between them. This CDR3 comprises 16 residues. From germline, CDR1 is SEHNR and CDR2 FQNEAQ (reference sequence). The CDR3, as DNA: TGTGCCAGCACCTACTCCCTTTGGACAGCTGGAAACACCATATATTTT. Protein product: CASTYSLWTAGNTIYF.